A single sample is the source of the 11 T cell receptor beta chains below, sequenced in a study of T-cell reconstitution after alpha-beta-depleted transplantation in children. Unique molecular identifiers were built into the TCRbeta library. In TCRdb, the PCR reads were re-called with MiXCR into one record per CDR3 protein. This sample carries some 530,000 distinct CDR3 sequences, around 12% of them seen once, and the ten largest clones take more than 5.5%. Sequenced here: PBMCs from the stem cell graft donor, sampled from the stem cell graft. Source of these receptors: a human donor who donated a stem cell graft to a child with combined immunodeficiency.

The table lists this clonotype with many counts. The chain has TRBV29-1 and TRBJ2-1; the match to TRBD2 covers 8 bases. CDR3 length equals 15 residues. Losses at the gene ends were 0 bases for V and 3 bases for J; bases not matched to a gene: 4. Germline-derived CDR1 and CDR2 are SQVTM and ANQGSEA. This chain's CDR3 is CSVEEVAGFYNEQFF. The CDR3 nucleotides are TGCAGCGTTGAAGAAGTAGCGGGGTTCTACAATGAGCAGTTCTTC.

The gene calls are TRBV27 and TRBJ2-7, with TRBD2 as a possible D gene (5 bases). Germline V gives CDR1 MNHEY, CDR2 SMNVEV (reference sequence). The CDR3 has 13 amino acids. V shed 6 bases and J shed 3 bases, with 12 bases lying between them. DNA of the CDR3: TGTGCCAGCAGCCCCGGACTGGTCTACGAGCAGTACTTC. This encodes CASSPGLVYEQYF.

Turning to this clonotype: This may arise from a read error, as a much more abundant clone is one base away. Since no conserved phenylalanine or tryptophan closes the CDR3, a read error is the likely cause. The chain employs TRBV4-3 and TRBJ2-3; the D is unclear. Trimming pared 0 bases from V and 0 bases from J, leaving 4 bases between. CDR3 size: 14 residues. Germline values: CDR1 LGHNA, CDR2 YSLEER. The CDR3 here is CASSQEGSTDTQYC. The DNA for the CDR3 is TGCGCCAGCAGCCAAGAGGGGAGCACAGATACGCAGTATTGT.

The chain links TRBV9 to TRBJ2-7, with 8 bases matching TRBD1. Germline V gene lookup returns CDR1 SGDLS and CDR2 YYNGEE. The junction had 9 bases not matched to a gene; V was cut back by 0 bases and J by 7 bases. This CDR3 has 15 amino acids. CDR3 region: CASSVDGTGTREQYF. The CDR3 DNA reads as TGTGCCAGCAGCGTAGATGGGACAGGAACTCGGGAGCAGTACTTC.

This clonotype was seen only a few times. V gene TRBV27 combines with J gene TRBJ1-1, with D possibly TRBD1 on 5 matching bases. CDR1 MNHEY and CDR2 SMNVEV come from the germline V gene (reference sequence). Trimming took off 8 bases at V and 9 bases at J, with 16 bases between the two ends. The CDR3 runs 12 residues. The CDR3 DNA reads TGTGCCAGCCTCGGGGCAACAAAGCAAGCTTTCTTT. Translated: CASLGATKQAFF.

V gene TRBV28 combines with J gene TRBJ1-4, with 8 bases matching TRBD1. Trimming cost V 7 bases and J 6 bases; bases outside gene matches: 13. CDR1 and CDR2 from the germline V gene are MDHEN and SYDVKM. The CDR3 runs to 16 residues. This chain's CDR3 is CASNSLNAGGDEKLFF. In nucleotides, the CDR3 is TGTGCCAGCAACAGTTTAAATGCAGGGGGCGATGAAAAACTGTTTTTT.

This clonotype was found a few times. J is TRBJ1-5 and V is TRBV10-3; D is undetermined. The ends were cut back, 1 base at V and 2 bases at J, with 6 bases in the middle. CDR1 ENHRY and CDR2 SYGVKD come from the germline V gene. This CDR3 has 14 residues. The CDR3 region is CAISEWGGNQPQHF. The CDR3 DNA sequence: TGTGCCATCAGTGAGTGGGGTGGCAATCAGCCCCAGCATTTT.

This clonotype was counted at least ten times. This sequence joins TRBV20-1 and TRBJ2-1; 10 bases map to TRBD2. The germline gives CDR1 DFQATT, CDR2 SNEGSKA (reference sequence). The J segment lost 4 bases and the V segment lost 0 bases, leaving 3 bases of the junction unmatched. This CDR3 is built from 15 residues. This CDR3 reads CSARESSGSYNEQFF. Here the CDR3 DNA reads TGCAGTGCTAGAGAATCTAGCGGGAGTTACAATGAGCAGTTCTTC.

There are a few counts of this clonotype. The rearrangement joins TRBV7-2 to TRBJ2-1; D is uncertain. The V and J ends lost 2 bases and 9 bases respectively, with 14 bases between them. The CDR3 runs 14 residues. CDR1 and CDR2 (germline): SGHTA, FQGNSA. The CDR3 region has the DNA TGTGCCAGCAGCTTACACACGGTGTTGGTTGAGCAGTTCTTC. Its translation is CASSLHTVLVEQFF.

In DNA, the CDR3 is TGTGCCAGCAGCGTCCGGGACAGGTTCAATGAGCAGTTCTTC. Translated, it gives CASSVRDRFNEQFF. V usage is TRBV9 and J usage is TRBJ2-1; the match to TRBD1 covers 8 bases. This CDR3 is built from 14 residues. Looked up from germline, CDR1 is SGDLS and CDR2 is YYNGEE. The junction had 4 bases not matched to a gene; V was cut back by 2 bases and J by 6 bases.

V usage is TRBV15 and J usage is TRBJ1-1; D uncertain. CDR1 is LNHNV and CDR2 is YYDKDF in the germline V gene (reference sequence). There are 15 residues in the CDR3. The V end was cut by 0 bases, the J end by 1 base, with 9 bases between. The CDR3 region has the DNA TGTGCCACCAGCAGAGATGGGCTGCCGAACACTGAAGCTTTCTTT. Amino acids: CATSRDGLPNTEAFF.